These 23 T cell receptor beta chains originate from one sample sequenced in a study of blood T cell repertoires in COVID-19. Clones were read by immunoSEQ multiplex PCR, and TCRdb kept only the in-frame ones, dropping some. The repertoire includes about 130,000 clones, roughly 86% of them detected once, and about an eighth sits in the top ten. The specimen was peripheral blood. These receptors were taken from a woman in her seventies with COVID-19, enrolled during active disease.

This chain joins TRBV29-1 and TRBJ1-1, with TRBD1 as a possible D gene (5 bases). CDR1 is SQVTM, CDR2 ANQGSEA, per germline. Trimming cost V 0 bases and J 9 bases, with 11 bases left between them. There are 12 residues in the CDR3. CDR3 DNA: TGCAGCGTTGAAGAGGTAGGGGCCCAAGCTTTCTTT. Residues: CSVEEVGAQAFF.

The table lists this clone with a few counts. The rearrangement links TRBV5-1 to TRBJ1-1; 8 bases map to TRBD1. Per the germline V gene, CDR1 is SGHRS and CDR2 is YFSETQ. The CDR3 runs 14 residues. V trimming: 4 bases; J trimming: 4 bases; junction bases outside the gene matches: 6. The CDR3 region is CASSPEGQGTEAFF. The CDR3 DNA reads as TGCGCCAGCAGCCCAGAAGGACAGGGCACTGAAGCTTTCTTT. Filled out from reference TRBV5-1 and TRBJ1-1, the complete variable domain reads KAGVTQTPRYLIKTRGQQVTLSCSPISGHRSVSWYQQTPGQGLQFLFEYFSETQRNKGNFPGRFSGRQFSNSRSEMNVSTLELGDSALYLCASSPEGQGTEAFFGQGTRLTVV.

The chain links TRBV28 to TRBJ2-7; 7 bases match TRBD1. The V gene's germline CDR1 is MDHEN and CDR2 SYDVKM. Trimming at V came to 6 bases and at J to 3 bases, leaving 11 bases not matched to a gene. There are 15 residues in the CDR3. DNA for the CDR3: TGTGCCAGCAGCAGCAATCATGGGGACAGCTACGAGCAGTACTTC. It specifies CASSSNHGDSYEQYF.

The V and J genes are TRBV2 and TRBJ2-3; D gene unclear. Trimming took 2 bases from V and 2 from J, leaving 14 bases between them. CDR1 is SNHLY, CDR2 FYNNEI, per germline. The CDR3 length is 16 residues. The CDR3 DNA follows: TGTGCCAGCAGTGAATGGGTGGCTAGAATCACAGATACGCAGTATTTT. Translation gives CASSEWVARITDTQYF.

V is TRBV4-2 and J is TRBJ1-2, with 7 bases lining up with TRBD1. J lost 10 bases, V lost 4 bases, and 9 bases had no gene match. There are 13 residues in the CDR3. Germline loops: CDR1 LGHNA, CDR2 YNFKEQ. The CDR3 loop is CASSPPTGTYYTF. The CDR3, as DNA: TGTGCCAGCAGCCCCCCGACAGGGACCTACTACACCTTC.

The rearrangement joins TRBV29-1 to TRBJ1-4; TRBD1 aligns across 7 bases. The germline V gene encodes CDR1 SQVTM and CDR2 ANQGSEA. The V segment lost 4 bases and the J segment 5 bases; nucleotides outside the gene matches: 4. The CDR3 runs to 13 residues. The CDR3 loop is CSVGGGLNEKLFF. DNA of the CDR3: TGCAGCGTTGGAGGGGGCTTGAATGAAAAACTGTTTTTT.

The genes are TRBV5-8 and TRBJ2-1; D is unclear. The V gene's germline CDR1 is SGHTS and CDR2 YDEGEE. This CDR3 spans 12 amino acids. Trimming cost V 4 bases and J 7 bases, with 9 bases left between them. CDR3 DNA: TGTGCCAGCAGCCAACTTGCAAATGAGCAGTTCTTC. It codes for CASSQLANEQFF. Based on the CDR3 plus reference TRBV5-8 and TRBJ2-1, the full variable domain is EAGVTQSPTHLIKTRGQQATLRCSPISGHTSVYWYQQALGLGLQFLLWYDEGEERNRGNFPPRFSGRQFPNYSSELNVNALELEDSALYLCASSQLANEQFFGPGTRLTVL.

The chain joins TRBV29-1 to TRBJ1-6; no definite D call. V was pared by 8 bases and J by 11 bases, with 4 bases between. The CDR3 loop spans 8 amino acids. The germline gives CDR1 SQVTM, CDR2 ANQGSEA. In DNA form, the CDR3 reads TGCAGCCTCCCACCCCTCCACTTT. Translation gives CSLPPLHF.

The genes are TRBV28 and TRBJ2-1; 7 positions match TRBD2. This CDR3 comprises 14 residues. From germline, CDR1 is MDHEN and CDR2 SYDVKM. J lost 0 bases, V lost 8 bases, and 4 bases had no gene match. The CDR3 loop reads CASGLAGSYNEQFF. In DNA form, the CDR3 reads TGTGCCAGCGGGTTAGCGGGCTCCTACAATGAGCAGTTCTTC. The variable domain in full, with the rest retrieved from reference TRBV28 and TRBJ2-1, is DVKVTQSSRYLVKRTGEKVFLECVQDMDHENMFWYRQDPGLGLRLIYFSYDVKMKEKGDIPEGYSVSREKKERFSLILESASTNQTSMYLCASGLAGSYNEQFFGPGTRLTVL.

The rearrangement links TRBV7-9 to TRBJ1-5, with D possibly being TRBD1 (6 bases). Per germline, CDR1 SEHNR and CDR2 FQNEAQ (reference sequence). Trimming took off 1 base at V and 5 bases at J, with 12 bases between the two ends. This CDR3 contains 15 residues. The CDR3 loop reads CASSLVAGAHQPQHF. The CDR3 bases are TGTGCCAGCAGCTTAGTTGCGGGGGCACATCAGCCCCAGCATTTT.

The rearrangement uses TRBV19 and TRBJ1-2; D call uncertain. CDR1 and CDR2 (germline): LNHDA, SQIVND (reference sequence). V was shortened by 1 base and J by 8 bases, with 20 bases between the two germline ends. The CDR3 runs to 16 residues. CDR3 sequence: CASSIAGTGGVKGYTF. The CDR3 DNA follows: TGTGCCAGTAGTATAGCCGGTACGGGCGGGGTTAAAGGCTACACCTTC.

The J gene is TRBJ2-1, the V gene TRBV9, with D uncertain. Germline V gene sequence: CDR1 SGDLS, CDR2 YYNGEE. The CDR3 spans 12 residues. V shed 4 bases and J shed 5 bases, with 7 bases lying between them. The CDR3 loop is CASSRSDNEQFF. The CDR3 nucleotides read TGTGCCAGCAGCCGCTCAGACAATGAGCAGTTCTTC.

This chain links TRBV4-2 with TRBJ2-7; D possibly corresponds to TRBD2 (5 bases). The CDR3 has 15 amino acids. The V end was cut by 0 bases, the J end by 2 bases, with 11 bases between. Germline assignment: CDR1 LGHNA and CDR2 YNFKEQ. CDR3 nucleotides: TGTGCCAGCAGCCAAGAGGGATCTAGCCCCTACGAGCAGTACTTC. Translation: CASSQEGSSPYEQYF.

This clone was found a few times. This chain links TRBV3-1 (or the pseudogene TRBV3-2) with TRBJ1-3; a weak D match, TRBD1 (5 bases). In germline, CDR1 is LGHDT, CDR2 YNNKEL (reference sequence). CDR3 size: 17 residues. V shed 2 bases and J shed 0 bases, with 14 bases lying between them. The CDR3 reads CASSQSTTVSSGNTIYF. DNA for the CDR3: TGTGCCAGCAGCCAATCTACGACAGTTAGCTCTGGAAACACCATATATTTT.

The chain recombines TRBV5-1 with TRBJ2-7; D not resolved. CDR1 and CDR2 (germline): SGHRS, YFSETQ. V was clipped by 3 bases and J by 2 bases, with 18 bases between them. The CDR3 is 16 residues long. Here the CDR3 DNA reads TGCGCCAGCAGCTCCCAATGGCAGAACCTCCCCTACGAGCAGTACTTC. It codes for CASSSQWQNLPYEQYF.

This chain uses TRBV5-1 with TRBJ1-6; the D is unclear. Per the germline V gene, CDR1 is SGHRS and CDR2 is YFSETQ. The CDR3 totals 16 residues. V gave up 0 bases and J gave up 5 bases, with 12 bases separating them. The CDR3 loop is CASSLDGSPNNSPLHF. CDR3 nucleotide sequence: TGCGCCAGCAGCTTGGACGGGTCCCCTAATAATTCACCCCTCCACTTT.

This chain joins TRBV30 and TRBJ1-2; TRBD1 matches 7 bases. The CDR3 is made up of 14 amino acids. The V gene's germline CDR1 is GTSNPN and CDR2 SVGIG (reference sequence). Unmatched junction bases numbered 6, after V lost 5 bases and J lost 0 bases. CDR3 in amino acids: CAWEGTAANYGYTF. The CDR3 nucleotides read TGTGCCTGGGAGGGGACAGCAGCTAACTATGGCTACACCTTC.

The chain has TRBV27 and TRBJ1-2; the D gene is possibly TRBD1 (5 bases). Trimming shortened V by 8 bases and J by 9 bases, and 19 bases separated the two germline ends. CDR3 length: 13 residues. Per the germline V gene, CDR1 is MNHEY and CDR2 is SMNVEV (reference sequence). The CDR3 loop reads CASRSIGGTSYTF. The CDR3 coding sequence is TGTGCCAGCCGCTCCATCGGGGGTACTAGCTACACCTTC.

The chain has TRBV28 and TRBJ1-2; unclear D gene. V lost 6 bases, J lost 4 bases, and 12 bases lay in between. The CDR3 spans 13 residues. Germline loops: CDR1 MDHEN, CDR2 SYDVKM. The CDR3 is CASRPTRSYGYTF. The DNA of the CDR3 is TGTGCCAGCAGACCGACACGTAGCTATGGCTACACCTTC.

This chain uses TRBV27 with TRBJ2-1; D gene unclear. Germline CDR1 is MNHEY and CDR2 is SMNVEV (reference sequence). V was pared by 2 bases and J by 3 bases, with 11 bases between. The CDR3 has 15 amino acids. CDR3 in DNA: TGTGCCAGCAGTTTAGGCAGGCCGAACTACAATGAGCAGTTCTTC. This sequence encodes CASSLGRPNYNEQFF.

This clone was found once. This chain links TRBV7-2 with TRBJ2-5, with 11 bases fitting TRBD2. CDR3 length: 16 amino acids. With 5 bases clipped from V and 4 bases from J, the junction kept 9 bases outside the gene matches. Germline lookup yields CDR1 SGHTA and CDR2 FQGNSA. The CDR3 spells CASSRLTSGGPETQYF. CDR3 coding DNA: TGTGCCAGCAGCAGACTAACTAGCGGGGGACCAGAGACCCAGTACTTC.

The J gene is TRBJ2-7, the V gene TRBV30; tentative D call: TRBD2 (6 bases). The CDR3 sequence is 12 residues long. Germline loops: CDR1 GTSNPN, CDR2 SVGIG (reference sequence). The V end lost 3 bases, the J end lost 4 bases, and 10 bases lay between the germline ends. The CDR3 sequence: CAWSGGGYEQYF. In DNA form, the CDR3 reads TGTGCCTGGAGCGGGGGTGGATACGAGCAGTACTTC.

The V call is TRBV5-4, the J call TRBJ2-1, with 7 positions matching TRBD2. Germline trimming cut 6 bases from V and 0 bases from J; bases unmatched to any gene: 12. Germline V lookup: CDR1 SGHNT, CDR2 YYREEE (reference sequence). The CDR3 runs 17 residues. This CDR3 is CASNFGGGGTSYNEQFF. The DNA for the CDR3 is TGTGCCAGCAACTTCGGCGGGGGTGGTACCTCCTACAATGAGCAGTTCTTC.